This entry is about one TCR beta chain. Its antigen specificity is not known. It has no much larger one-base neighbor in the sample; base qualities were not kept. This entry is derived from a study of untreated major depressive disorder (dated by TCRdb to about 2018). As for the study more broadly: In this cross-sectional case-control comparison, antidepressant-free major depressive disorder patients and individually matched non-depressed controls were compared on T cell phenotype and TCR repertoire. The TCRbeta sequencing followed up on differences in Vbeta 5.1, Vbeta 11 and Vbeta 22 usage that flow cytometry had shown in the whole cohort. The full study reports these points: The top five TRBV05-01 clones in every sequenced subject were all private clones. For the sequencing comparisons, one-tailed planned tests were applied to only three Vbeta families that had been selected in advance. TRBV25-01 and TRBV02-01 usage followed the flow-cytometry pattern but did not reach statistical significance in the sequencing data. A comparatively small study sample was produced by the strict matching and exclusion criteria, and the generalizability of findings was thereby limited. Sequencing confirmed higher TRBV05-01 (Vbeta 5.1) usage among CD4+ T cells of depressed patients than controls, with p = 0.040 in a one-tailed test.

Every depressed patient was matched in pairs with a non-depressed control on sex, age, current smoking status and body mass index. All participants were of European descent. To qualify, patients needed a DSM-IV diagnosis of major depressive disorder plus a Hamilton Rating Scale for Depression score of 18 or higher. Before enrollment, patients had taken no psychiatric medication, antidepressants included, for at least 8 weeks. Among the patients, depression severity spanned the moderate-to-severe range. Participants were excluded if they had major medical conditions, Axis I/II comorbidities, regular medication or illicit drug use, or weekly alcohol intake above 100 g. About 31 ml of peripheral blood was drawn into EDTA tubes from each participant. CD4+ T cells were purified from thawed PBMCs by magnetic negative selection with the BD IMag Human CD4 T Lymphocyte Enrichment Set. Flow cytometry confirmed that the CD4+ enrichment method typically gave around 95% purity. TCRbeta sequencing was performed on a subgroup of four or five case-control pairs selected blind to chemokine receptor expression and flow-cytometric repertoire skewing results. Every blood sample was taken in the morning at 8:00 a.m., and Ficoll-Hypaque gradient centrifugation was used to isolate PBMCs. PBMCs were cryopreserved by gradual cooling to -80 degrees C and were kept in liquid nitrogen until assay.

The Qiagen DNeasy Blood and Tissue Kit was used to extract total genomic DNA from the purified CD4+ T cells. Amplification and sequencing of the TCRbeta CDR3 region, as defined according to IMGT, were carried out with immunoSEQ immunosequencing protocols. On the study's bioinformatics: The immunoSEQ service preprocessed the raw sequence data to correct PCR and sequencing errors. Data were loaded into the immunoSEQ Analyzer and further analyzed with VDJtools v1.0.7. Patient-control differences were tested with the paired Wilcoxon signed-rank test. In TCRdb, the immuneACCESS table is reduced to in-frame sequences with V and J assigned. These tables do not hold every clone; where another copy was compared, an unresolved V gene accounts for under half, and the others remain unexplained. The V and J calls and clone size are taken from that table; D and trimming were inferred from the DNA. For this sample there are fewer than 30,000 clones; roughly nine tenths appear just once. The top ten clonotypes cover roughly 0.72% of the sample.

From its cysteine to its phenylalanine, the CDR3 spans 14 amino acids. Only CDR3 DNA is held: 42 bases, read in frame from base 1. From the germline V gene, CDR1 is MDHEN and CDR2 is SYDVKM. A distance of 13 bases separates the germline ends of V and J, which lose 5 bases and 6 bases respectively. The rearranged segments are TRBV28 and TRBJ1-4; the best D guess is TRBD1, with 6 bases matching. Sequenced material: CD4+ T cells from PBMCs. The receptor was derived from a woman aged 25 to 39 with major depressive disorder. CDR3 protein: CASSDQGLDEKLFF. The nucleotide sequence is TGTGCCAGCAGTGACCAGGGGCTAGATGAAAAACTGTTTTTT.